The 24 T cell receptor beta chains reported below all come from one sample, sequenced in a study of radiation and T cells in renal cell carcinoma. Time point specified: blood 4 weeks post-SBRT, at nephrectomy. Treatment given: 15 Gy SBRT to primary tumor, nephrectomy 4 weeks later. Profiling relied on immunoSEQ multiplex PCR, and the TCRdb table lists in-frame clones only, not all of them. The table records about 78,000 clones, 80% to 90% of them present only once. The sample consisted of blood, taken from a patient whose treatment included radiotherapy and nephrectomy. The receptors originated from an older woman with renal cell carcinoma.

This rearrangement joins TRBV19 to TRBJ2-3; 10 nucleotides align to TRBD2. CDR1 is LNHDA and CDR2 is SQIVND in the germline V gene (reference sequence). The J segment lost 0 bases and the V segment lost 6 bases, leaving 6 bases of the junction unmatched. This CDR3 contains 16 residues. CDR3 amino acids: CASSPSGGESTDTQYF. In DNA, the CDR3 is TGTGCCAGTAGCCCTAGCGGGGGCGAAAGCACAGATACGCAGTATTTT.

Here the CDR3 DNA reads TGTGCCAGCAGCTTAGCACGGACCGCGAACACTGAAGCTTTCTTT. This encodes CASSLARTANTEAFF. The chain carries TRBV7-9 and TRBJ1-1; D unclear. The CDR3 runs 15 residues. The V end lost 0 bases, the J end lost 1 base, and 9 bases lay between the germline ends. Per germline, CDR1 SEHNR and CDR2 FQNEAQ (reference sequence).

The chain has TRBV19 and TRBJ1-4; possible D gene TRBD1, 5 bases. Between the trimmed V and J ends, which lost 8 bases and 5 bases, there was a span of 15 bases. The germline V gene has CDR1 LNHDA and CDR2 SQIVND (reference sequence). The CDR3 sequence is 14 residues long. CDR3 amino acids: CASGSAGTNEKLFF. The CDR3 bases are TGTGCCAGTGGAAGCGCCGGGACGAATGAAAAACTGTTTTTT. Combining the CDR3 with reference TRBV19 and TRBJ1-4 gives the whole variable domain DGGITQSPKYLFRKEGQNVTLSCEQNLNHDAMYWYRQDPGQGLRLIYYSQIVNDFQKGDIAEGYSVSREKKESFPLTVTSAQKNPTAFYLCASGSAGTNEKLFFGSGTQLSVL.

The gene calls are TRBV2 and TRBJ1-2; D is perhaps TRBD1 (6 bases). Germline lookup yields CDR1 SNHLY and CDR2 FYNNEI. Trimming left V 10 bases short and J 6 bases short, with 15 bases between. The CDR3 sequence is 12 residues long. CDR3 sequence: CATGQRGDGYTF. As DNA, the CDR3 is TGTGCCACCGGACAGAGAGGAGATGGCTACACCTTC.

This rearrangement joins TRBV11-2 to TRBJ2-7; no definite D call. V was cut by 5 bases and J by 5 bases, with 16 bases left in between. The germline V gene has CDR1 SGHAT and CDR2 FQNNGV. The CDR3 is made up of 14 amino acids. CDR3 loop: CASSAARAKNEQYF. In nucleotides, the CDR3 is TGTGCCAGCAGCGCCGCTAGGGCGAAAAACGAGCAGTACTTC.

This clone was observed a handful of times. The chain employs TRBV30 and TRBJ1-1, with D possibly being TRBD1 (5 bases). Germline V gene lookup returns CDR1 GTSNPN and CDR2 SVGIG (reference sequence). The CDR3 extends over 12 amino acids. Trimming left V 1 base short and J 4 bases short, with 7 bases between. CDR3 sequence reads: CAWSAGGTEAFF. CDR3 DNA: TGTGCCTGGAGTGCGGGGGGCACTGAAGCTTTCTTT.

The CDR3 region is CASGTGFNGYTF. In DNA form, the CDR3 reads TGTGCCAGCGGCACAGGGTTTAATGGCTACACCTTC. The chain recombines TRBV27 with TRBJ1-2, with a tentative D call TRBD1 (6 bases). Trimming left V 8 bases short and J 6 bases short, with 13 bases between. Germline V CDR1 and CDR2: MNHEY, SMNVEV (reference sequence). This CDR3 comprises 12 residues.

This chain uses TRBV5-1 with TRBJ2-1; a weak D match, TRBD2 (6 bases). Trimming cost V 0 bases and J 0 bases, with 10 bases left between them. This CDR3 is 16 amino acids long. Germline lookup yields CDR1 SGHRS and CDR2 YFSETQ. The CDR3: CASSLVAGSSYNEQFF. CDR3 bases: TGCGCCAGCAGCTTGGTCGCGGGAAGCTCCTACAATGAGCAGTTCTTC.

This clone was observed once. The rearrangement links TRBV6-5 to TRBJ1-3; D not certain. Germline values: CDR1 MNHEY, CDR2 SVGAGI. V was pared by 6 bases and J by 0 bases, with 9 bases between. The CDR3 loop spans 14 amino acids. CDR3 nucleotides: TGTGCCAGCAGCGAAGGGAACTCTGGAAACACCATATATTTT. As protein: CASSEGNSGNTIYF.

The sample holds one count of this clone. This chain joins TRBV21-1 and TRBJ1-2; TRBD1 is taken as the D call from the table, unchecked against the DNA. TRBV21-1 is assigned pseudogene status. The CDR3 runs to 16 residues. In nucleotides, the CDR3 is TGTGCCAGCACACCGACAGGGGCTGCTCCCGTGGGCGGCTACACCTTC. Its translation: CASTPTGAAPVGGYTF.

The rearrangement uses TRBV28 and TRBJ1-3, with D perhaps matching TRBD1 (6 bases). This CDR3 contains 15 residues. The germline CDR1 and CDR2 sequences are MDHEN and SYDVKM. V dropped 7 bases and J dropped 3 bases, with 16 bases sitting between them. CDR3 sequence: CASTLGGAIGNTIYF. The CDR3 DNA reads as TGTGCCAGCACCTTAGGGGGGGCCATTGGAAACACCATATATTTT. Looking up the rest from reference TRBV28 and TRBJ1-3 gives the full variable domain: DVKVTQSSRYLVKRTGEKVFLECVQDMDHENMFWYRQDPGLGLRLIYFSYDVKMKEKGDIPEGYSVSREKKERFSLILESASTNQTSMYLCASTLGGAIGNTIYFGEGSWLTVV.

The chain combines TRBV9 with TRBJ1-3; 7 bases line up with TRBD1. V was pared by 4 bases and J by 3 bases, with 10 bases of the junction left unmatched. Germline-derived CDR1 and CDR2 are SGDLS and YYNGEE. This CDR3 has 16 amino acids. In nucleotides, the CDR3 is TGTGCCAGCAGCCGTTCTTCGGACAGGATTGGAAACACCATATATTTT. This gives the protein CASSRSSDRIGNTIYF.

The chain uses TRBV27 and TRBJ1-6; the match to TRBD1 covers 7 bases. V lost 4 bases, J lost 6 bases, and 3 bases stayed unmatched. Per germline, CDR1 MNHEY and CDR2 SMNVEV (reference sequence). This CDR3 is 14 amino acids long. The CDR3 is CASSYRGRNSPLHF. For the CDR3, the DNA is TGTGCCAGCAGTTACAGGGGACGTAATTCACCCCTCCACTTT.

The DNA of the CDR3 is TGCGCCAGCAGCTCTACATCTCAAGCGGGGCGCAATGAGCAGTTCTTC. Amino acid sequence: CASSSTSQAGRNEQFF. The chain recombines TRBV5-1 with TRBJ2-1; 7 bases are a match to TRBD2. There are 16 residues in the CDR3. Trimming removed 3 bases from V and 6 bases from J; junction bases left unmatched: 12. Germline V gene data show CDR1 as SGHRS and CDR2 as YFSETQ. Supplemented by reference TRBV5-1 and TRBJ2-1, the full variable domain reads KAGVTQTPRYLIKTRGQQVTLSCSPISGHRSVSWYQQTPGQGLQFLFEYFSETQRNKGNFPGRFSGRQFSNSRSEMNVSTLELGDSALYLCASSSTSQAGRNEQFFGPGTRLTVL.

The chain is built from TRBV19 and TRBJ1-4, with D possibly being TRBD1 (5 bases). The CDR3 sequence is 14 residues long. V lost 4 bases and J lost 8, with 14 bases in between. Germline CDR1 reads LNHDA; CDR2 reads SQIVND (reference sequence). The CDR3 is CASSKRGGGEKLFF. CDR3 nucleotide sequence: TGTGCCAGTAGTAAGAGGGGAGGAGGAGAAAAACTGTTTTTT.

There are a few counts of this clone. The V gene is TRBV30, the J gene TRBJ1-1, with D possibly being TRBD1 (5 bases). Germline assignment: CDR1 GTSNPN and CDR2 SVGIG (reference sequence). The CDR3 loop spans 16 amino acids. Deletions cut 3 bases from V and 1 base from J, with 18 bases between. CDR3 protein: CAWSRDGAGRNTEAFF. CDR3 sequence (DNA): TGTGCCTGGAGCCGGGATGGGGCAGGGAGGAACACTGAAGCTTTCTTT.

The CDR3 loop reads CASSPLAGVHNEQFF. The CDR3 nucleotides are TGTGCCAGCAGCCCACTAGCGGGGGTCCACAATGAGCAGTTCTTC. The chain uses TRBV14 and TRBJ2-1, with 11 bases fitting TRBD2. The ends lost 4 bases at V and 5 bases at J; junction bases unmatched: 4. This CDR3 comprises 15 residues. Germline assignment: CDR1 SGHDN and CDR2 FVKESK. Full variable domain (outside the CDR3, taken from reference TRBV14 and TRBJ2-1): EAGVTQFPSHSVIEKGQTVTLRCDPISGHDNLYWYRRVMGKEIKFLLHFVKESKQDESGMPNNRFLAERTGGTYSTLKVQPAELEDSGVYFCASSPLAGVHNEQFFGPGTRLTVL.

This clone was recorded only once. The chain recombines TRBV5-4 with TRBJ1-2; 7 bases are shared with TRBD1. CDR3 size: 14 residues. Germline CDR1 is SGHNT and CDR2 is YYREEE (reference sequence). Losses at the gene ends were 2 bases for V and 6 bases for J; bases not matched to a gene: 7. CDR3 loop: CASSFDRVIHGYTF. CDR3 in DNA: TGTGCCAGCAGCTTCGACAGGGTAATTCATGGCTACACCTTC. Using reference TRBV5-4 and TRBJ1-2 for the parts outside the CDR3, the full variable domain is ETGVTQSPTHLIKTRGQQVTLRCSSQSGHNTVSWYQQALGQGPQFIFQYYREEENGRGNFPPRFSGLQFPNYSSELNVNALELDDSALYLCASSFDRVIHGYTFGSGTRLTVV.

This chain uses TRBV7-8 with TRBJ2-7; the match to TRBD1 covers 9 bases. The germline V gene encodes CDR1 SGHVS and CDR2 FQNEAQ. The CDR3 extends over 13 amino acids. Trimming cost V 4 bases and J 4 bases; bases outside gene matches: 2. The CDR3 protein is CASSSDRGYEQYF. In DNA form, the CDR3 reads TGTGCCAGCAGCTCGGACAGGGGATACGAGCAGTACTTC.

This clone occurred once. The chain has TRBV6-1 and TRBJ2-5, with a possible D match to TRBD1 (6 bases). Between the trimmed V and J ends, which lost 1 base and 5 bases, there was a span of 14 bases. The CDR3 runs to 15 residues. Germline V gene data show CDR1 as MNHNS and CDR2 as SASEGT. CDR3 loop: CASSEDRETRETQYF. In nucleotides, the CDR3 is TGTGCCAGCAGTGAAGACAGGGAAACCAGGGAGACCCAGTACTTC.

The chain links TRBV9 to TRBJ1-2, with 7 bases that match TRBD1. The V gene end was trimmed by 0 bases and the J gene end by 4 bases; junction bases not matched to a gene: 0. CDR1 and CDR2 from the germline V gene are SGDLS and YYNGEE. The CDR3 consists of 13 residues. CDR3 nucleotides: TGTGCCAGCAGCGTAGGACAGGGCTATGGCTACACCTTC. As protein: CASSVGQGYGYTF.

This clone was seen once. The chain carries TRBV5-1 and TRBJ1-2; 10 nucleotides agree with TRBD1. This CDR3 is built from 15 residues. Trimming at V came to 0 bases and at J to 6 bases, leaving 5 bases not matched to a gene. Germline CDR1 and CDR2: SGHRS and YFSETQ. This chain's CDR3 is CASSLEGGTGDGYTF. CDR3 nucleotide sequence: TGCGCCAGCAGCTTGGAGGGCGGGACAGGGGATGGCTACACCTTC.

V usage is TRBV6-6 and J usage is TRBJ1-3; unclear D gene. The CDR3 spans 13 residues. Trimming removed 8 bases at V and 3 bases at J, with 11 bases between. Germline values: CDR1 MNHNY, CDR2 SVGAGI (reference sequence). CDR3 coding DNA: TGTGCCAGCTTAGGAGGTGGTGGAAACACCATATATTTT. This encodes CASLGGGGNTIYF.

J is TRBJ2-5 and V is TRBV19; the match to TRBD1 covers 9 bases. The V gene end was trimmed by 3 bases and the J gene end by 4 bases; junction bases not matched to a gene: 3. From germline, CDR1 is LNHDA and CDR2 SQIVND (reference sequence). The CDR3 extends over 14 amino acids. In DNA form, the CDR3 reads TGTGCCAGTAGTATGGGACAGGGCCGAGAGACCCAGTACTTC. Encoded protein: CASSMGQGRETQYF. The full variable domain, rest sourced from reference TRBV19 and TRBJ2-5, is DGGITQSPKYLFRKEGQNVTLSCEQNLNHDAMYWYRQDPGQGLRLIYYSQIVNDFQKGDIAEGYSVSREKKESFPLTVTSAQKNPTAFYLCASSMGQGRETQYFGPGTRLLVL.